This entry is about one T cell receptor beta chain. This entry belongs to a study of T cell changes during pregnancy in multiple sclerosis. The repertoire was sequenced with immunoSEQ multiplex PCR; TCRdb's copy has only in-frame clones and lacks some. The repertoire holds tens of thousands of clones, with about 92% as singletons. Germline CDR1 and CDR2: MGHRA and YSYEKL. J lost 6 bases, V lost 0 bases, and 6 bases had no gene match. The CDR3 sequence is 16 residues long. The TCR sequence derives from a female donor in good health, enrolled as a control in a pregnancy study. The sample consisted of peripheral blood, taken in the second trimester of pregnancy. The rearrangement uses TRBV4-1 and TRBJ1-4, with 8 nucleotides matching TRBD1. CDR3 in amino acids: CASSQEATGGYEKLFF. DNA of the CDR3: TGCGCCAGCAGCCAAGAGGCTACAGGGGGATATGAAAAACTGTTTTTT.